This T cell receptor (beta chain) was identified during a study of post-analysis software for immune sequencing data. CDR3 length: 16 residues. Losses at the gene ends were 4 bases for V and 4 bases for J; bases not matched to a gene: 12. The V gene's germline CDR1 is SGHRS and CDR2 YFSETQ. The TCR beta cDNA libraries carried unique molecular identifiers. TCRdb analysed the PCR reads with MiXCR anew, one entry per CDR3 protein. This sample has 500,000 to 600,000 distinct CDR3 sequences, with 44% found just once. This clonotype came up a few times. Its antigen is unknown. Study-wide points: Included in a set of roughly 5 TRBV segments more frequent in patients than controls were TRBV5-6, TRBV5-1 and TRBV20-1.

The chain is built from TRBV5-1 and TRBJ1-2; 8 bases are shared with TRBD1. This TCR was sampled from a girl under 18 with multiple sclerosis. Sequencing was carried out using blood. CDR3 DNA sequence: TGCGCCAGCAGCCCCTGGACAGGGACTATTAGCTATGGCTACACCTTC. Protein sequence: CASSPWTGTISYGYTF.